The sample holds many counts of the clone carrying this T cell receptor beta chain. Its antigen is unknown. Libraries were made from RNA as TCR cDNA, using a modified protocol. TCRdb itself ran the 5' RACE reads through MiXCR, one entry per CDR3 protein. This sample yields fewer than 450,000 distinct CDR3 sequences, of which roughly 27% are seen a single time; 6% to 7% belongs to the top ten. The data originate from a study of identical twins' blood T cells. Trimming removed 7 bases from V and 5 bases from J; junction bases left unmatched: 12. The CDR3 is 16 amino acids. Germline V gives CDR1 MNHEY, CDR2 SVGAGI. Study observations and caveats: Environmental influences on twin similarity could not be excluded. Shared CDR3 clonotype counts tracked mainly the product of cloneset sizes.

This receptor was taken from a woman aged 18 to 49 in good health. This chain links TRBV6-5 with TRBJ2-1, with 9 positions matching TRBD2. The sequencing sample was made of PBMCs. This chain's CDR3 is CASIPLAGEANNEQFF. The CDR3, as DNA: TGTGCCAGCATCCCTTTAGCGGGAGAAGCTAACAATGAGCAGTTCTTC.